These T cell receptor beta chains were read from a single sample in a study of T cell changes during pregnancy in multiple sclerosis. Repertoires were generated with immunoSEQ multiplex PCR, while TCRdb's copy carries only in-frame clones and drops some. The sample records about 110,000 clones, 80% to 95% being singletons. This material consisted of peripheral blood, taken in the third trimester of pregnancy. The receptors stem from a female donor in good health, enrolled as a control in a pregnancy study. CDR3s include the opening cysteine and the closing phenylalanine or tryptophan. The order of the fields is CDR3 protein, CDR3 DNA, clone size, V gene, J gene, D gene. D genes are given only for firm matches. Expanded clones get a size class; other rows say once, few or many, or leave the size out.

CASSRPGEQYF	TGTGCCAGCAGCCGTCCGGGGGAGCAGTACTTC	.	TRBV6-5	TRBJ2-7	.
CASSSGQVSTDTQYF	TGTGCCAGCAGCTCCGGACAGGTTAGCACAGATACGCAGTATTTT	once	TRBV7-2	TRBJ2-3	TRBD1
CASSPGTSTDTQYF	TGTGCCAGCAGCCCCGGGACTAGCACAGATACGCAGTATTTT	.	TRBV7-7	TRBJ2-3	.
CASSLGGGVGTGELFF	TGTGCCAGCAGCTTGGGTGGAGGGGTTGGGACCGGGGAGCTGTTTTTT	.	TRBV5-4	TRBJ2-2	.
CASMDRASSYNSPLHF	TGTGCCAGCATGGACAGGGCGAGCTCCTATAATTCACCCCTCCACTTT	.	TRBV2	TRBJ1-6	TRBD1
CASSVEDTRDNEQFF	TGTGCCAGCAGCGTAGAAGATACTCGGGACAATGAGCAGTTCTTC	.	TRBV9	TRBJ2-1	.
CASTQRQVYEQYF	TGTGCCAGCACTCAACGGCAGGTCTACGAGCAGTACTTC	.	TRBV2	TRBJ2-7	.
CASSTTGTGDYGYTF	TGTGCCAGCAGTACGACCGGGACAGGAGATTATGGCTACACCTTC	once	TRBV6-1	TRBJ1-2	TRBD1
CASSFSGELFF	TGCGCCAGCAGCTTTAGCGGGGAGCTGTTTTTT	.	TRBV5-1	TRBJ2-2	.
CASSGAGQRYGYTF	TGTGCCAGCAGCGGAGCCGGACAGCGCTATGGCTACACCTTC	once	TRBV9	TRBJ1-2	.
CAIKLDRSSGNTIYF	TGTGCCATCAAATTGGACAGGAGCTCTGGAAACACCATATATTTT	.	TRBV10-3	TRBJ1-3	TRBD1
CASSVGPSVGGLTSTDTQYF	TGTGCCAGCAGCGTGGGCCCCAGTGTCGGGGGGTTAACTAGCACAGATACGCAGTATTTT	.	TRBV9	TRBJ2-3	TRBD2
CAWSWTGGASTEAFF	TGTGCCTGGAGTTGGACAGGGGGAGCTAGTACTGAAGCTTTCTTT	few	TRBV30	TRBJ1-1	TRBD1
CASSTYRGSYEQYF	TGTGCCAGCAGCACATACAGGGGGTCGTACGAGCAGTACTTC	.	TRBV7-3	TRBJ2-7	TRBD1
CASSPYSRVNNQPQHF	TGTGCCAGCTCACCATACAGCAGGGTGAACAATCAGCCCCAGCATTTT	.	TRBV18	TRBJ1-5	.
CASSPGLINEQFF	TGTGCCAGTAGCCCGGGACTCATCAATGAGCAGTTCTTC	.	TRBV19	TRBJ2-1	.
CASSLTPGPLHF	TGTGCCAGCAGTTTAACACCTGGACCCCTCCACTTT	.	TRBV27	TRBJ1-6	.
CASRSQGNIQYF	TGTGCCAGCAGGTCACAGGGAAACATTCAGTACTTC	.	TRBV25-1	TRBJ2-4	.
CASSGQGMDEQFF	TGTGCCAGCAGTGGACAGGGGATGGATGAGCAGTTCTTC	.	TRBV6-1	TRBJ2-1	TRBD1
CASSLEGLAGALYQETQYF	TGTGCCAGCAGCTTAGAGGGACTAGCGGGGGCCTTGTACCAAGAGACCCAGTACTTC	.	TRBV7-9	TRBJ2-5	TRBD2
CASSLYRTNTETFF	TGTGCCAGCAGCTTGTACAGAACGAACACTGAAACTTTCTTT	.	TRBV5-5	TRBJ1-1	.
CASSRFFGDKETQYF	TGTGCCAGCAGCCGATTCTTTGGAGATAAAGAGACCCAGTACTTC	.	TRBV9	TRBJ2-5	.
CASSLAGLAGQSPKNIQYF	TGTGCCAGCAGCTTAGCCGGACTAGCGGGACAATCCCCTAAAAACATTCAGTACTTC	.	TRBV7-2	TRBJ2-4	TRBD2
CASQTDRGSYEQYF	TGCGCCAGCCAAACCGACAGGGGGTCCTACGAGCAGTACTTC	.	TRBV5-1	TRBJ2-7	TRBD1
CASSSATGTGGNTGELFF	TGTGCCAGCAGCTCAGCCACCGGGACAGGGGGCAACACCGGGGAGCTGTTTTTT	.	TRBV5-4	TRBJ2-2	TRBD1
CATSRLRNQETQYF	TGTGCCACCAGCAGACTCAGGAACCAAGAGACCCAGTACTTC	.	TRBV15	TRBJ2-5	.